The 26 T cell receptor beta chains below all came from one sample that was sequenced in a study of T cell responses to AZD1222 COVID-19 vaccine. Clones were read by immunoSEQ multiplex PCR, and TCRdb kept only the in-frame ones, dropping some. The data hold about 94,000 clones, with 85% observed a single time. This sample comprised peripheral blood, obtained 28 days after the second AZD1222 dose. The source is an adult who received the AZD1222 COVID-19 vaccine.

This clone was counted once. J is TRBJ1-1 and V is TRBV29-1; D perhaps matches TRBD1 (5 bases). This CDR3 has 13 amino acids. Per the germline V gene, CDR1 is SQVTM and CDR2 is ANQGSEA. Trimming removed 3 bases from V and 1 base from J, with 9 bases in between. The CDR3: CSVEWTTNTEAFF. CDR3 coding DNA: TGCAGCGTTGAGTGGACAACGAACACTGAAGCTTTCTTT.

This clone showed up just once. This chain connects TRBV3-1 (or the pseudogene TRBV3-2) to TRBJ2-2, with 8 bases aligning to TRBD1. Losses at the gene ends were 4 bases for V and 4 bases for J; bases not matched to a gene: 2. Looked up from germline, CDR1 is LGHDT and CDR2 is YNNKEL (reference sequence). The CDR3 consists of 14 residues. CDR3 amino acids: CASSLTGGTGELFF. The DNA for the CDR3 is TGTGCCAGCAGCCTTACAGGGGGCACCGGGGAGCTGTTTTTT.

The chain combines TRBV2 with TRBJ2-7; 10 bases align to TRBD1. Germline V gene sequence: CDR1 SNHLY, CDR2 FYNNEI. The CDR3 has 14 amino acids. After removal of 8 bases from V and 5 bases from J, the junction contained 9 bases not matched to a gene. CDR3 sequence: CASSRDRGMDEQYF. The CDR3 bases are TGTGCCAGCTCCCGGGACAGGGGTATGGACGAGCAGTACTTC.

The chain uses TRBV5-4 and TRBJ2-1; the match to TRBD1 covers 9 bases. V was pared by 5 bases and J by 8 bases, with 8 bases of the junction left unmatched. This CDR3 spans 14 amino acids. The germline V gene has CDR1 SGHNT and CDR2 YYREEE (reference sequence). CDR3 bases: TGTGCCAGCAGAGCGGGACAGGGAGGGGATGAGCAGTTCTTC. It specifies CASRAGQGGDEQFF.

The chain recombines TRBV27 with TRBJ2-2; 8 nucleotides match TRBD1. Germline CDR1 and CDR2: MNHEY and SMNVEV (reference sequence). Germline trimming cut 6 bases from V and 2 bases from J; bases unmatched to any gene: 5. The CDR3 loop spans 15 amino acids. The CDR3 protein is CASSWTGLNTGELFF. The DNA of the CDR3 is TGTGCCAGCAGCTGGACAGGGCTAAACACCGGGGAGCTGTTTTTT.

The chain joins TRBV6-1 to TRBJ1-5; D gene uncertain. V was cut by 2 bases and J by 2 bases, with 10 bases left in between. The CDR3 extends over 15 amino acids. Germline V lookup: CDR1 MNHNS, CDR2 SASEGT. Here the CDR3 DNA reads TGTGCCAGCAGTGAAAGAGGGTTTGGCAATCAGCCCCAGCATTTT. It translates to CASSERGFGNQPQHF.

The DNA for the CDR3 is TGTGCCAGTAGTTTCCCGGGGGGGTCCCGTAACTATGGCTACACCTTC. It encodes CASSFPGGSRNYGYTF. The gene calls are TRBV19 and TRBJ1-2; D might be TRBD1 (5 bases). Trimming took 5 bases from V and 1 from J, leaving 17 bases between them. This CDR3 has 16 residues. Germline V gene sequence: CDR1 LNHDA, CDR2 SQIVND (reference sequence).

V and J are TRBV5-1 and TRBJ2-3, with D possibly being TRBD1 (5 bases). This CDR3 is 13 amino acids long. Germline V lookup: CDR1 SGHRS, CDR2 YFSETQ. V was clipped by 2 bases and J by 5 bases, with 9 bases between them. CDR3 amino acids: CASSLDSQDTQYF. The CDR3 DNA reads as TGCGCCAGCAGCTTAGACAGTCAAGATACGCAGTATTTT.

CDR3 residues: CASSSGLWQFF. In nucleotides, the CDR3 is TGTGCCAGCAGTTCCGGGTTATGGCAGTTCTTC. The chain joins TRBV28 to TRBJ2-1; D gene unclear. V was clipped by 4 bases and J by 12 bases, with 10 bases between them. CDR1 is MDHEN and CDR2 is SYDVKM in the germline V gene. The CDR3 is made up of 11 amino acids.

A few counts support this clone. J is TRBJ2-4 and V is TRBV5-4, with 8 bases fitting TRBD2. In germline, CDR1 is SGHNT, CDR2 YYREEE (reference sequence). The length of the CDR3 is 14 residues. The J segment lost 9 bases and the V segment lost 1 base, leaving 6 bases of the junction unmatched. The CDR3 here is CASSLSGGRGIQYF. The CDR3 region has the DNA TGTGCCAGCAGCTTGAGCGGGGGAAGGGGCATTCAGTACTTC. The whole variable domain, filled in from reference TRBV5-4 and TRBJ2-4, reads ETGVTQSPTHLIKTRGQQVTLRCSSQSGHNTVSWYQQALGQGPQFIFQYYREEENGRGNFPPRFSGLQFPNYSSELNVNALELDDSALYLCASSLSGGRGIQYFGAGTRLSVL.

The rearrangement uses TRBV9 and TRBJ2-7, with D hard to call. V was shortened by 4 bases and J by 3 bases, with 14 bases between the two germline ends. Germline V gene sequence: CDR1 SGDLS, CDR2 YYNGEE. The CDR3 totals 14 residues. This CDR3 is CASSPGRRNYEQYF. The CDR3 DNA reads as TGTGCCAGCAGCCCCGGTAGACGGAACTACGAGCAGTACTTC.

The J gene is TRBJ1-2, the V gene TRBV9; a possible D gene is TRBD1 (6 bases). Germline V gene lookup returns CDR1 SGDLS and CDR2 YYNGEE. The CDR3 is 13 residues long. V was trimmed by 0 bases and J by 4 bases, leaving 7 bases between them. The CDR3: CASSVARGYGYTF. For the CDR3, the DNA is TGTGCCAGCAGCGTAGCCAGGGGCTATGGCTACACCTTC.

V gene TRBV18 combines with J gene TRBJ1-1; TRBD1 matches at 8 bases. The ends lost 4 bases at V and 8 bases at J; junction bases unmatched: 15. The length of the CDR3 is 16 residues. Germline loops: CDR1 KGHSH, CDR2 LQKENI. This CDR3 is CASSRSQGGPTGEAFF. CDR3 bases: TGTGCCAGCTCACGGTCACAGGGGGGGCCGACCGGCGAAGCTTTCTTT.

The chain joins TRBV10-3 to TRBJ2-3; 7 positions match TRBD2. Germline loops: CDR1 ENHRY, CDR2 SYGVKD. CDR3 size: 13 residues. V gave up 6 bases and J gave up 6 bases; unmatched junction bases: 6. CDR3 region: CAIRVSGPDTQYF. CDR3 DNA sequence: TGTGCCATCAGGGTTAGCGGGCCTGATACGCAGTATTTT.

This chain joins TRBV6-2 or TRBV6-3 and TRBJ2-7; no reliable D call. The germline V and J ends were trimmed by 2 bases and 3 bases, with 5 bases remaining between them. The CDR3 is made up of 12 amino acids. The germline CDR1 and CDR2 sequences are MNHEY and SVGEGT. Here the CDR3 reads CASSYDGYEQYF. CDR3 sequence (DNA): TGTGCCAGCAGTTACGACGGCTACGAGCAGTACTTC.

This chain uses TRBV10-2 with TRBJ2-5, with a possible D match to TRBD2 (6 bases). V shed 8 bases and J shed 3 bases, with 22 bases lying between them. Germline lookup yields CDR1 WSHSY and CDR2 SAAADI. This CDR3 contains 16 residues. The CDR3 is CASRANLKREEETQYF. CDR3 nucleotide sequence: TGCGCCAGCCGGGCGAACCTTAAGAGGGAGGAAGAGACCCAGTACTTC.

The rearrangement uses TRBV7-9 and TRBJ1-1; D remains unclear. CDR3 length: 14 residues. CDR1 and CDR2 from the germline V gene are SEHNR and FQNEAQ (reference sequence). V lost 7 bases, J lost 6 bases, and 18 bases lay in between. The DNA of the CDR3 is TGTGCCAGCACCCGGCAAGGGCTTGACCCTGAAGCTTTCTTT. Translation: CASTRQGLDPEAFF.

Details on this clone: A junction boundary mismatches the germline segment, possibly from a read error. The chain is built from TRBV18 and TRBJ2-7, with D perhaps matching TRBD1 (5 bases). This CDR3 is 13 amino acids long. The germline V gene has CDR1 KGHSH and CDR2 LQKENI. CDR3 region: CASSPLTEDEQYF. Written as DNA, the CDR3 is TGTGCCAGCTCGCCACTGACAGAGGACGAGCAGTACTTC.

The chain is built from TRBV30 and TRBJ2-5, with D possibly matching TRBD1 (5 bases). The germline gives CDR1 GTSNPN, CDR2 SVGIG (reference sequence). This CDR3 spans 13 amino acids. The V end was cut by 7 bases, the J end by 5 bases, with 17 bases between. CDR3 DNA sequence: TGTGCCTCCACCATGACAGTCAGGGAGACCCAGTACTTC. Encoded protein: CASTMTVRETQYF. The full variable domain, completed using reference TRBV30 and TRBJ2-5, is SQTIHQWPATLVQPVGSPLSLECTVEGTSNPNLYWYRQAAGRGLQLLFYSVGIGQISSEVPQNLSASRPQDRQFILSSKKLLLSDSGFYLCASTMTVRETQYFGPGTRLLVL.

The chain couples TRBV9 to TRBJ2-1; D not resolved. The V end lost 1 base, the J end lost 13 bases, and 21 bases lay between the germline ends. CDR3 size: 15 residues. Per the germline V gene, CDR1 is SGDLS and CDR2 is YYNGEE. The DNA of the CDR3 is TGTGCCAGCAGCGTATTAGTTGGACCCCGAGCCCGTCAGTTCTTC. Translating it yields CASSVLVGPRARQFF.

The genes are TRBV18 and TRBJ2-5; TRBD2 agrees at 11 bases. The J segment lost 3 bases and the V segment lost 3 bases, leaving 0 bases of the junction unmatched. The CDR3 has 14 amino acids. Germline-derived CDR1 and CDR2 are KGHSH and LQKENI. The DNA of the CDR3 is TGTGCCAGCTCACCGACTAGCGGGGAAGAGACCCAGTACTTC. This encodes CASSPTSGEETQYF.

The chain couples TRBV28 to TRBJ1-5; 7 nucleotides align to TRBD1. With V trimmed by 8 bases and J by 6 bases, 7 bases remained unmatched. Germline loops: CDR1 MDHEN, CDR2 SYDVKM. This CDR3 is 13 amino acids long. CDR3 nucleotides: TGTGCCAGCCGGCAGGGGGACTTTCAGCCCCAGCATTTT. As protein: CASRQGDFQPQHF.

This chain links TRBV19 with TRBJ1-5, with 7 bases fitting TRBD1. Germline V CDR1 and CDR2: LNHDA, SQIVND (reference sequence). V shed 0 bases, J shed 3 bases, and the junction held 11 bases outside the gene matches. The CDR3 consists of 18 residues. Here the CDR3 DNA reads TGTGCCAGTAGTATAGACCGGGGAGGGGGCTTGGTCAATCAGCCCCAGCATTTT. This codes for CASSIDRGGGLVNQPQHF.

The J gene is TRBJ1-4, the V gene TRBV7-2, with TRBD1 matching 8 bases. The CDR3 is 16 residues long. The V segment lost 4 bases and the J segment 8 bases; nucleotides outside the gene matches: 12. The germline CDR1 and CDR2 sequences are SGHTA and FQGNSA. In DNA, the CDR3 is TGTGCCAGCAGCTCGGGACCGACAGGGGCGAGGGAAAAACTGTTTTTT. Amino acid sequence: CASSSGPTGAREKLFF.

V gene TRBV9 combines with J gene TRBJ2-1, with D perhaps matching TRBD1 (6 bases). V was clipped by 1 base and J by 2 bases, with 13 bases between them. The CDR3 totals 16 residues. Germline CDR1 reads SGDLS; CDR2 reads YYNGEE. This CDR3 reads CASSVKGHGTYNEQFF. The CDR3 nucleotides are TGTGCCAGCAGCGTAAAGGGACACGGCACCTACAATGAGCAGTTCTTC.

This clone has just a few counts. V usage is TRBV9 and J usage is TRBJ2-6; D tentatively reads TRBD1 or TRBD2 (5 bases each). CDR3 length: 19 residues. The germline V gene has CDR1 SGDLS and CDR2 YYNGEE. V was shortened by 3 bases and J by 2 bases, with 21 bases between the two germline ends. Here the CDR3 DNA reads TGTGCCAGCAGCGGATTGGAGAGGGGTCCTCCAACTGGGGCCAACGTCCTGACTTTC. It codes for CASSGLERGPPTGANVLTF. Variable domain in full (rest from reference TRBV9 and TRBJ2-6): DSGVTQTPKHLITATGQRVTLRCSPRSGDLSVYWYQQSLDQGLQFLIQYYNGEERAKGNILERFSAQQFPDLHSELNLSSLELGDSALYFCASSGLERGPPTGANVLTFGAGSRLTVL.